This TCR beta chain was identified during a study of siplizumab effects on memory and regulatory T cells. Study findings and constraints: Assignment of a naive or memory phenotype failed for roughly 75-95% of the proliferating CD4+ or CD8+ clones.

A remark on this clone: What it recognizes is unknown.

Germline-derived CDR1 and CDR2 are MDHEN and SYDVKM. The CDR3 runs 15 residues. J gave up 4 bases and V 7 bases, and 5 bases lay outside the gene matches. Some clones are missing from TCRdb's copy, which holds only in-frame ones; the method was immunoSEQ multiplex PCR. The profile shows some 100,000 clones, about 94% of them singletons. Material: non-Treg CD4+ T cells sorted from blood. The chain employs TRBV28 and TRBJ2-2; 11 nucleotides agree with TRBD2. The clonotype comes from a human donor in good health. The CDR3, as DNA: TGTGCCAGCACCGGGACTAGCGGATTCACCGGGGAGCTGTTTTTT. It specifies CASTGTSGFTGELFF.